Listed below are T cell receptor beta chains from one sample, sequenced in a study of blood T cells in healthy people across ages. A single record per CDR3 protein comes from TCRdb applying MiXCR to the 5' RACE reads. The sample includes just under 750,000 distinct CDR3 sequences, 22% of them seen just once. Sequencing used blood. These receptors came from a man aged 70-80 years in good health. CDR3s leave out the opening cysteine and the closing phenylalanine or tryptophan. The order of the fields is V gene, J gene, CDR3 protein.

>TRBV6-5|TRBJ1-2
ASRGTGGYISGYT
>TRBV7-8|TRBJ1-3
ASSLAAQSSGNTIY
>TRBV5-5|TRBJ2-3
ASSPRSGKSTDTQY
>TRBV20-1|TRBJ2-3
SARGGGLAADTQY
>TRBV6-5|TRBJ2-2
ASSYSRPGAGGELF
>TRBV12-3/TRBV12-4|TRBJ1-2
ASSWDNRGRLNGYT
>TRBV24-1|.
ATSESQGEDEQY
>TRBV6-6|TRBJ1-1
ASSYGGQAGTEAF
>TRBV20-1|TRBJ2-5
SASVAEETQY
>TRBV7-2|TRBJ2-4
ASTKMSTLAKNIQY
>TRBV6-5|TRBJ1-1
AAGGLNTEAF
>TRBV20-1|TRBJ2-7
SARGDEQY
>TRBV7-8|TRBJ2-3
ASSLKRRPSGFPSGDTQY
>TRBV14|TRBJ2-3
ASSQEGAAFTDTQY
>TRBV20-1|TRBJ1-2
SATPGQGLGYT
>TRBV9|TRBJ2-1
ASSVGGSRASSYNEQF
>TRBV6-6|TRBJ2-3
ASSYLSRRDTQY
>TRBV6-5|TRBJ2-5
ASVGLEETQY
>TRBV6-6|TRBJ1-6
ASKTGEDSPLH
>TRBV5-6|TRBJ1-1
ASSLAPGGAQAF
>TRBV7-2|TRBJ1-2
ASSLVGSGGHGYT
>TRBV12-3/TRBV12-4|TRBJ1-1
ASSSFLGGSEAF
>TRBV4-1|TRBJ2-7
ASSQDAGGRSYEQY
>TRBV2|TRBJ2-7
ASSGFELPSSYEQY
>TRBV10-3|TRBJ1-1
AISEVGPGGTFSEAF
>TRBV5-1|TRBJ2-7
ASSLLVRGGDEQY
>TRBV20-1|.
SARDPGTSGIRSEQF
>TRBV10-3|TRBJ1-1
AIGYPEAF
>TRBV12-3/TRBV12-4|TRBJ2-1
ASSPTRLQRNEQF
>TRBV7-2|TRBJ2-2
ASSFSGPAGELF
>TRBV6-6|TRBJ2-3
ASSFNRGTLQDTQY